This T cell receptor beta chain was retrieved from a study of T cell responses to AZD1222 COVID-19 vaccine. From germline, CDR1 is SGHVS and CDR2 FQNEAQ. This CDR3 contains 12 residues. Trimming left V 5 bases short and J 2 bases short, with 3 bases between. The protocol was immunoSEQ multiplex PCR, while the TCRdb copy is restricted to in-frame clones and leaves out a portion. The sample has more than 80,000 clones; roughly 86% are singletons. Sequenced here: peripheral blood, sampled on day 0 of AZD1222 vaccination. The TCR comes from an adult in good health. V usage is TRBV7-8 and J usage is TRBJ2-2; D is unclear. In DNA, the CDR3 is TGTGCCAGCAGCCCAAACACCGGGGAGCTGTTTTTT. Amino acids: CASSPNTGELFF.